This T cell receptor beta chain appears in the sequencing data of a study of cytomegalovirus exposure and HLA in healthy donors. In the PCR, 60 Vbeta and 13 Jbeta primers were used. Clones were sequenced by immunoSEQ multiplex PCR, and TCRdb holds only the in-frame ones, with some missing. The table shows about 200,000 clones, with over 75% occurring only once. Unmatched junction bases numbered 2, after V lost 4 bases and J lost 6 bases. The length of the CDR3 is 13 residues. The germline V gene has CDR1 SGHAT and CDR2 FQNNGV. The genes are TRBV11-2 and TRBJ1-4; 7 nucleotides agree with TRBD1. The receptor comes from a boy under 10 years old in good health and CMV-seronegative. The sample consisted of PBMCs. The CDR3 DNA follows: TGTGCCAGCAGCTCCGACAGGGATGAAAAACTGTTTTTT. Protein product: CASSSDRDEKLFF.